Listed below are T cell receptor beta chains from one sample, sequenced in a study of T and B cells in COVID-19 patients. MiXCR, run by TCRdb on the multiplex PCR reads, gives a single entry per CDR3 protein. The data hold almost 6,000 distinct CDR3 sequences, with roughly a quarter observed a single time. The sequencing input was blood. The receptors come from a human donor with active COVID-19. CDR3s include the opening cysteine and the closing phenylalanine or tryptophan. D genes are given only for firm matches. Expanded clones get a size class; other rows say once, few or many, or leave the size out.

few,TRBD2,TRBJ2-7,TRBV10-2,CASSPGTSGAEQYF,TGCGCCAGCAGTCCCGGGACTAGCGGGGCCGAGCAGTACTTC
.,TRBD2,TRBJ2-2,TRBV30,CAWRTHLSGTSGSLAGELFF,TGTGCCTGGAGGACCCACCTTTCCGGGACTAGCGGGAGTCTTGCCGGGGAGCTGTTTTTT
few,.,TRBJ2-2,TRBV5-1,CASSPLGGLGTGELFF,TGCGCCAGCAGCCCACTAGGCGGTTTGGGCACCGGGGAGCTGTTTTTT
few,TRBD1,TRBJ2-3,TRBV20-1,CSARDGQGEIDTQYF,TGCAGTGCTAGAGACGGACAGGGGGAAATAGATACGCAGTATTTT
many,.,TRBJ2-5,TRBV10-3,CAISGGSGHTGETQYF,TGTGCCATCAGTGGGGGTAGCGGACATACGGGAGAGACCCAGTACTTC
.,.,TRBJ1-2,TRBV5-6,CASSPGTSGGYGYTF,TGCGCCAGCAGCCCCGGGACGTCCGGGGGCTATGGCTACACCTTC
few,.,TRBJ1-5,TRBV19,CASERQILNQPQHF,TGTGCCAGTGAAAGACAGATTCTCAATCAGCCCCAGCATTTT
few,.,TRBJ2-5,TRBV11-2,CASSLSGRVGETQYF,TGTGCCAGCAGCTTATCAGGGCGGGTGGGAGAGACCCAGTACTTC
few,.,TRBJ2-3,TRBV7-9,CASSLGANADTQYF,TGTGCCAGCAGCTTAGGCGCCAACGCAGATACGCAGTATTTT
medium-sized,TRBD2,TRBJ2-1,TRBV5-6,CASSPGGWREFDNEQFF,TGTGCCAGCAGCCCAGGAGGATGGCGGGAGTTCGACAATGAGCAGTTCTTC
few,.,TRBJ1-2,TRBV5-1,CASSLGEGLNYGYTF,TGCGCCAGCAGCTTGGGAGAGGGGCTTAACTATGGCTACACCTTC
medium-sized,.,TRBJ2-1,TRBV5-1,CASSSFNEQFF,TGCGCCAGCAGCTCTTTCAATGAGCAGTTCTTC
large,TRBD1,TRBJ2-7,TRBV29-1,CSVKRVGDSSYEQYF,TGCAGCGTCAAGAGGGTAGGGGACAGCTCCTACGAGCAGTACTTC
few,TRBD2,TRBJ2-3,TRBV11-2,CASSLEGTSGTDTQYF,TGTGCCAGCAGCTTAGAGGGGACTAGCGGGACAGATACGCAGTATTTT
few,.,TRBJ2-1,TRBV7-2,CASSTRDLVSYNEQFF,TGTGCCAGCAGCACTCGGGACTTGGTCTCCTACAATGAGCAGTTCTTC
.,TRBD2,TRBJ2-1,TRBV6-1,CASSILAGPNEQFF,TGTGCCAGCAGTATACTAGCGGGACCCAATGAGCAGTTCTTC
medium-sized,TRBD2,TRBJ2-1,TRBV19,CASSISGRASYNEQFF,TGTGCCAGTAGTATAAGCGGGAGGGCCTCCTACAATGAGCAGTTCTTC
few,.,TRBJ2-1,TRBV7-9,CASRSNSGTSYNEQFF,TGTGCCAGCAGATCGAACAGCGGCACCTCCTACAATGAGCAGTTCTTC
few,.,TRBJ1-6,TRBV6-2/TRBV6-3,CASSRPLTAYNSPLHF,TGTGCCAGCAGCCGACCTTTGACGGCCTATAATTCACCCCTCCACTTT
medium-sized,.,TRBJ2-3,TRBV11-1,CASSSRWAPSTDTQYF,TGTGCCAGCAGCTCCCGGTGGGCCCCGTCGACAGATACGCAGTATTTT
few,.,TRBJ1-1,TRBV24-1,CATSDWSEAFF,TGTGCCACCAGTGATTGGTCTGAAGCTTTCTTT
medium-sized,.,TRBJ1-4,TRBV18,CASSPRATNEKLFF,TGTGCCAGTTCACCACGTGCAACTAATGAAAAACTGTTTTTT
medium-sized,.,TRBJ2-5,TRBV27,CASSFGGAETQYF,TGTGCCAGCAGTTTCGGAGGCGCAGAGACCCAGTACTTC
medium-sized,.,TRBJ2-1,TRBV6-2/TRBV6-3,CASSYATVYNEQFF,TGTGCCAGCAGTTACGCGACAGTCTACAATGAGCAGTTCTTC
.,.,TRBJ2-2,TRBV4-3,CASSQGTHTGELFF,TGCGCCAGCAGCCAGGGGACCCACACCGGGGAGCTGTTTTTT
few,.,TRBJ2-3,TRBV20-1,CSADSADTQYF,TGCAGTGCCGATAGCGCAGATACGCAGTATTTT
.,TRBD1,TRBJ1-2,TRBV6-5,CASSYEGQGDGYTF,TGTGCCAGCAGTTATGAGGGACAGGGGGATGGCTACACCTTC
.,TRBD1,TRBJ2-7,TRBV30,CAWRLLAGTGGRYEQYF,TGTGCCTGGAGACTACTTGCCGGGACAGGGGGTCGCTACGAGCAGTACTTC
medium-sized,.,TRBJ2-7,TRBV18,CASSGSSGEQYF,TGTGCCAGCTCAGGCTCCAGTGGGGAGCAGTACTTC
medium-sized,.,TRBJ2-6,TRBV6-2/TRBV6-3,CASSYSRGTPSGANVLTF,TGTGCCAGCAGTTACTCCCGTGGCACTCCCTCTGGGGCCAACGTCCTGACTTTC
.,.,TRBJ2-2,TRBV5-1,CASSSGGGTGELFF,TGCGCCAGCAGCTCAGGGGGAGGGACCGGGGAGCTGTTTTTT